The clone carrying this T cell receptor (beta chain) was observed once. The data were obtained in a study of T-cell memory formation after mild COVID-19. TCRdb re-called the 5' RACE reads with MiXCR, one entry per CDR3 protein. This table has about 250,000 distinct CDR3 sequences, around 17% appearing once. The J segment lost 5 bases and the V segment lost 5 bases, leaving 11 bases of the junction unmatched. Germline V CDR1 and CDR2: MDHEN, SYDVKM. CDR3 size: 15 residues. Sequences were obtained from PBMCs or a T cell subset sorted from them (not recorded which). This chain links TRBV28 with TRBJ2-5, with 7 bases lining up with TRBD1. The receptor was isolated from a man aged 18-30 years who had mild COVID-19 (a few samples of this study predate the infection). Cell type and time point are not known. The CDR3 coding sequence is TGTGCCAGCAGTAGAATAGACAGGGCAGCCGAGACCCAGTACTTC. Translating it yields CASSRIDRAAETQYF.